Listed below are T cell receptor beta chains from one sample, sequenced in a study of T cells after yellow fever vaccination. TCRdb ran MiXCR on the 5' RACE reads and lists one entry per CDR3 protein. The sample consists of under 600,000 distinct CDR3 sequences, around a fifth of them appearing once. The source material was PBMCs, sampled 20 to 25 days after the first yellow fever vaccination. The receptors stem from a man between 18 and 29 years old who received the YFV17D yellow fever vaccine. Both conserved end residues are part of each CDR3. The D gene is left open where the match is weak. Rows give clone size only sometimes, using once, few, many, or a class for an expanded clone.

- | - | TRBJ1-5 | TRBV27 | TGTGCCAGCAGTCGACTCCAGTGGGAGCCCCAGCATTTT | CASSRLQWEPQHF
TRBD2 | few | TRBJ2-1 | TRBV2 | TGTGCCAGCAGTGAAACTAGCGTATACAATGAGCAGTTCTTC | CASSETSVYNEQFF
- | - | TRBJ1-6 | TRBV12-3/TRBV12-4 | TGTGCCAGCAGTTGGGGTGGCGGTTCACCCCTCCACTTT | CASSWGGGSPLHF
- | few | TRBJ2-5 | TRBV7-9 | TGTGCCAGCAGCGAAACAGGGTACGGCCGAGAGACCCAGTACTTC | CASSETGYGRETQYF
TRBD1 | - | TRBJ1-4 | TRBV12-3/TRBV12-4 | TGTGCCAGCACCGTAGGACAGGGCGGAGAAAAACTGTTTTTT | CASTVGQGGEKLFF
TRBD1 | few | TRBJ1-4 | TRBV6-5 | TGTGCCAGCAGTTATTGGACAGGTCGCGAAAAACTGTTTTTT | CASSYWTGREKLFF
- | - | TRBJ1-4 | TRBV9 | TGTGCCAGCAGCGTAGACCAGGGCGCGGGAGAAAAACTGTTTTTT | CASSVDQGAGEKLFF
- | few | TRBJ2-1 | TRBV18 | TGTGCCAGCTCACCGTCCAGGAGATACAATGAGCAGTTCTTC | CASSPSRRYNEQFF
- | - | TRBJ2-5 | TRBV18 | TGTGCCAGCTCACCGGCCGGGACGTTGACTTCCCAAGAGACCCAGTACTTC | CASSPAGTLTSQETQYF
TRBD1 | - | TRBJ2-3 | TRBV6-1 | TGTGCCAGCGCGGACAGGGGTCCAGTCACAGATACGCAGTATTTT | CASADRGPVTDTQYF
- | few | TRBJ1-1 | TRBV29-1 | TGCAGCGTTTCCCACGACGTGAACACTGAAGCTTTCTTT | CSVSHDVNTEAFF
TRBD2 | - | TRBJ2-1 | TRBV20-1 | TGCAGTGCTAGAGATCTCGAAATAGCGGGGGGGCCTAATGAGCCGTTCTTC | CSARDLEIAGGPNEPFF
- | few | TRBJ2-4 | TRBV5-1 | TGCGCCAGCAGCTTAGGGTCGAACATTCAGTACTTC | CASSLGSNIQYF
- | - | TRBJ1-2 | TRBV13 | TGTGCCAGCAGTCTCGGGACGGCCTATGGCTACACCTTC | CASSLGTAYGYTF
- | - | TRBJ2-3 | TRBV28 | TGTGCCAGCAGCCGTGGGGGAGAAGATACGCAGTATTTT | CASSRGGEDTQYF
TRBD2 | few | TRBJ2-5 | TRBV29-1 | TGCAGCGTTGATGGGGTTGGCACCCGAGAGCGGGGTCAAGAGACCCAGTACTTC | CSVDGVGTRERGQETQYF
TRBD2 | few | TRBJ2-1 | TRBV4-1 | TGCGCCAGCAGCCAAGTAGGACTAGCGGGGGGGAGGGAGCAGTTCTTC | CASSQVGLAGGREQFF
TRBD1 | few | TRBJ2-7 | TRBV7-2 | TGTGCCAGCAGCTTGGGACAGGCCTACGTGGAGCAGTACTTC | CASSLGQAYVEQYF
- | few | TRBJ2-7 | TRBV10-3 | TGTGCCATCAGTGTTGGATCCTACGAGCAGTACTTC | CAISVGSYEQYF
TRBD1 | many | TRBJ2-2 | TRBV12-3/TRBV12-4 | TGTGCCAGCAGTCCGGGACAGGTTTACACCGGGGAGCTGTTTTTT | CASSPGQVYTGELFF
- | - | TRBJ2-7 | TRBV6-1 | TGTGCCAGCAGTGGGTCCGGGACCGAGTACGAGCAGTACTTC | CASSGSGTEYEQYF
TRBD2 | many | TRBJ2-3 | TRBV20-1 | TGCAGTGCTAGAGTCGGCGGGGGGGCAGATACGCAGTATTTT | CSARVGGGADTQYF
TRBD2 | many | TRBJ2-1 | TRBV6-4 | TGTGCCAGCAGTCCCGGGACTAGCGGGGGAAAGTTCTTC | CASSPGTSGGKFF
- | few | TRBJ2-7 | TRBV30 | TGTGCCTGGAGTGTTACAGGCCCCTACGAGCAGTACTTC | CAWSVTGPYEQYF
TRBD2 | - | TRBJ2-5 | TRBV5-1 | TGCGCCAGCAGCTTGGCGGCTAGCGGGTCAGAGACCCAGTACTTC | CASSLAASGSETQYF
TRBD1 | few | TRBJ1-5 | TRBV5-1 | TGCGCCAGCAGCTGGCAGGGACAGGGTCAGCCCCAGCATTTT | CASSWQGQGQPQHF